The 15 T cell receptor beta chains given below trace back to one sample, sequenced in a study of CD8+CD57+ T cells in acquired aplastic anemia. TCR beta VDJ combinations and CDR3 sequences were profiled from genomic DNA. One entry per CDR3 protein, called by TCRdb with MiXCR from the reads. In the table there are around 64,000 distinct CDR3 sequences, roughly 54% of which are singletons. Sequenced material: sorted CD4+, CD8+, or CD8+CD57+ T cells (not recorded which) from PBMCs. The receptors stem from a human donor in good health, serving as a control.

This rearrangement joins TRBV2 to TRBJ2-7, with 8 bases that match TRBD1. This CDR3 comprises 13 residues. The germline V gene has CDR1 SNHLY and CDR2 FYNNEI. V was clipped by 6 bases and J by 5 bases; unmatched bases: 6. The CDR3 DNA sequence: TGTGCCAGCAGCCTACAGGGGGTCGACGAGCAGTACTTC. Amino acids: CASSLQGVDEQYF.

The chain is built from TRBV20-1 and TRBJ2-1, with 7 bases lining up with TRBD1. With 2 bases clipped from V and 6 bases from J, the junction kept 7 bases outside the gene matches. This CDR3 is 14 amino acids long. CDR1 is DFQATT, CDR2 SNEGSKA, per germline (reference sequence). Here the CDR3 reads CSARPDRAGNEQFF. DNA for the CDR3: TGCAGTGCTAGACCCGACAGGGCGGGCAATGAGCAGTTCTTC.

V and J are TRBV15 and TRBJ2-7; D not certain. CDR3 length equals 11 residues. V lost 6 bases and J lost 1, with 4 bases in between. CDR1 is LNHNV, CDR2 YYDKDF, per germline (reference sequence). CDR3 sequence: CATRGSYEQYF. The CDR3 bases are TGTGCCACCAGGGGGTCCTACGAGCAGTACTTC.

The rearrangement uses TRBV5-5 and TRBJ1-6; D not certain. The CDR3 is 15 residues long. CDR1 is SGHKS, CDR2 YYEKEE, per germline (reference sequence). V lost 4 bases and J 5 bases, leaving 13 bases between the germline ends. CDR3 bases: TGTGCCAGCAGCACCTACGAGTTCGATAATTCACCCCTCCACTTT. Protein sequence: CASSTYEFDNSPLHF.

This clonotype showed up many times. In DNA, the CDR3 is TGTGCCAGTAGTACCGACCCAGGCTCCTACAATGAGCAGTTCTTC. Translating gives CASSTDPGSYNEQFF. The V and J genes are TRBV19 and TRBJ2-1; D remains ambiguous. Trimming removed 4 bases from V and 0 bases from J, with 10 bases in between. The CDR3 consists of 15 residues. From germline, CDR1 is LNHDA and CDR2 SQIVND (reference sequence).

The rearrangement joins TRBV11-2 to TRBJ2-2, with 13 positions matching TRBD2. There are 18 residues in the CDR3. Losses at the gene ends were 8 bases for V and 1 base for J; bases not matched to a gene: 10. From germline, CDR1 is SGHAT and CDR2 FQNNGV. The CDR3 nucleotides read TGTGCCAGCTCCTGGACTAGCGGGGGAGCGATGAACACCGGGGAGCTGTTTTTT. It yields the protein CASSWTSGGAMNTGELFF. Filled out from reference TRBV11-2 and TRBJ2-2, the complete variable domain reads EAGVAQSPRYKIIEKRQSVAFWCNPISGHATLYWYQQILGQGPKLLIQFQNNGVVDDSQLPKDRFSAERLKGVDSTLKIQPAKLEDSAVYLCASSWTSGGAMNTGELFFGEGSRLTVL.

The rearrangement uses TRBV19 and TRBJ2-7, with D possibly matching TRBD2 (7 bases). There are 11 residues in the CDR3. The V end lost 4 bases, the J end lost 9 bases, and 10 bases lay between the germline ends. CDR1 and CDR2 (germline): LNHDA, SQIVND (reference sequence). CDR3 residues: CASSKGGGQYF. The CDR3 nucleotides read TGTGCCAGTAGTAAGGGGGGGGGGCAGTACTTC. The whole variable domain, remainder taken from reference TRBV19 and TRBJ2-7, is DGGITQSPKYLFRKEGQNVTLSCEQNLNHDAMYWYRQDPGQGLRLIYYSQIVNDFQKGDIAEGYSVSREKKESFPLTVTSAQKNPTAFYLCASSKGGGQYFGPGTRLTVT.

V is TRBV29-1 and J is TRBJ2-7; 11 bases agree with TRBD1. Trimming removed 6 bases from V and 6 bases from J; junction bases left unmatched: 10. This CDR3 is 14 amino acids long. Germline V gene lookup returns CDR1 SQVTM and CDR2 ANQGSEA. In DNA, the CDR3 is TGCAGCGTGGCTCGGGACAGGGGGTGGGGCGAGCAGTACTTC. Translating gives CSVARDRGWGEQYF.

This clonotype has a count of ten or more. The V call is TRBV5-1, the J call TRBJ2-7; D call uncertain. V lost 0 bases to trimming and J lost 1 base, with 5 bases between them. Germline-derived CDR1 and CDR2 are SGHRS and YFSETQ. This CDR3 is 13 amino acids long. The CDR3 protein is CASSLVGSYEQYF. The CDR3 bases are TGCGCCAGCAGCTTGGTGGGTTCCTACGAGCAGTACTTC.

A few counts support this clonotype. The CDR3 DNA sequence: TGCAGCGTAGGGCGGGGTGGAAGCTCCTACAATGAGCAGTTCTTC. This sequence encodes CSVGRGGSSYNEQFF. The rearrangement uses TRBV29-1 and TRBJ2-1, with D tentatively TRBD2 (6 bases). V was trimmed by 6 bases and J by 0 bases, leaving 15 bases between them. Germline V gene data show CDR1 as SQVTM and CDR2 as ANQGSEA. This CDR3 is built from 15 residues.

The rearrangement uses TRBV19 and TRBJ1-2, with TRBD1 matching over 8 bases. Germline values: CDR1 LNHDA, CDR2 SQIVND (reference sequence). J gave up 2 bases and V 6 bases, and 5 bases lay outside the gene matches. The CDR3 contains 14 residues. CDR3 bases: TGTGCCAGTAGATACGGACAGGGCAACTATGGCTACACCTTC. Protein: CASRYGQGNYGYTF.

The rearrangement uses TRBV7-9 and TRBJ1-6; a possible D gene is TRBD1 (6 bases). This CDR3 is 15 amino acids long. The V end lost 5 bases, the J end lost 6 bases, and 14 bases lay between the germline ends. Germline CDR1 and CDR2: SEHNR and FQNEAQ (reference sequence). The CDR3 DNA follows: TGTGCCAGCAGCCACCACCGGACAGCTAATTCACCCCTCCACTTT. Protein product: CASSHHRTANSPLHF.

This clonotype was counted ten times or more. This chain joins TRBV6-5 and TRBJ1-2; D not resolved. The CDR3 loop spans 16 amino acids. CDR1 is MNHEY, CDR2 SVGAGI, per germline. Deletions cut 0 bases from V and 0 bases from J, with 11 bases between. Here the CDR3 DNA reads TGTGCCAGCAGTTACTCATTACACACAACTAACTATGGCTACACCTTC. Its translation is CASSYSLHTTNYGYTF.

The chain's CDR3 is CASGSTGISQPQHF. Written as DNA, the CDR3 is TGTGCCAGCGGGTCAACAGGGATCAGTCAGCCCCAGCATTTT. The V and J genes are TRBV2 and TRBJ1-5, with D possibly TRBD1 on 6 matching bases. In germline, CDR1 is SNHLY, CDR2 FYNNEI. Trimming took 8 bases from V and 6 from J, leaving 17 bases between them. This CDR3 has 14 residues.

The genes are TRBV30 and TRBJ2-1; 13 bases fit TRBD2. CDR1 is GTSNPN, CDR2 SVGIG, per germline (reference sequence). The V and J ends lost 3 bases and 10 bases, in that order; junction bases with no gene match: 9. The CDR3 extends over 15 amino acids. The CDR3, as DNA: TGTGCCTGGAGCGCAACTAGCGGGAGGGCCAGGGAGCAGTTCTTC. Protein sequence: CAWSATSGRAREQFF.